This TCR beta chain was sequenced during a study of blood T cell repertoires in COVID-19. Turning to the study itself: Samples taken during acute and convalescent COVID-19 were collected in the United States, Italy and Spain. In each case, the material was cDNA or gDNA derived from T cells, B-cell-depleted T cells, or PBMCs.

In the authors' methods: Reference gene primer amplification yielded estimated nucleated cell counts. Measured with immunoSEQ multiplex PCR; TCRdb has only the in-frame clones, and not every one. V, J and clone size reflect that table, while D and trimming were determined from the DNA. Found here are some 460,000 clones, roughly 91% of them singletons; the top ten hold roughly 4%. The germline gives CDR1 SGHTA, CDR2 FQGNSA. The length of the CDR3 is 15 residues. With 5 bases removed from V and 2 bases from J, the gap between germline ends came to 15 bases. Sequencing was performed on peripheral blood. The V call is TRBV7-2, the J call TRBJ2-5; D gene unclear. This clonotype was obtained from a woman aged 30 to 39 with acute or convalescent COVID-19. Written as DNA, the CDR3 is TGTGCCAGCAGCCCGCATGGGCAGTTACAAGAGACCCAGTACTTC. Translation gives CASSPHGQLQETQYF.